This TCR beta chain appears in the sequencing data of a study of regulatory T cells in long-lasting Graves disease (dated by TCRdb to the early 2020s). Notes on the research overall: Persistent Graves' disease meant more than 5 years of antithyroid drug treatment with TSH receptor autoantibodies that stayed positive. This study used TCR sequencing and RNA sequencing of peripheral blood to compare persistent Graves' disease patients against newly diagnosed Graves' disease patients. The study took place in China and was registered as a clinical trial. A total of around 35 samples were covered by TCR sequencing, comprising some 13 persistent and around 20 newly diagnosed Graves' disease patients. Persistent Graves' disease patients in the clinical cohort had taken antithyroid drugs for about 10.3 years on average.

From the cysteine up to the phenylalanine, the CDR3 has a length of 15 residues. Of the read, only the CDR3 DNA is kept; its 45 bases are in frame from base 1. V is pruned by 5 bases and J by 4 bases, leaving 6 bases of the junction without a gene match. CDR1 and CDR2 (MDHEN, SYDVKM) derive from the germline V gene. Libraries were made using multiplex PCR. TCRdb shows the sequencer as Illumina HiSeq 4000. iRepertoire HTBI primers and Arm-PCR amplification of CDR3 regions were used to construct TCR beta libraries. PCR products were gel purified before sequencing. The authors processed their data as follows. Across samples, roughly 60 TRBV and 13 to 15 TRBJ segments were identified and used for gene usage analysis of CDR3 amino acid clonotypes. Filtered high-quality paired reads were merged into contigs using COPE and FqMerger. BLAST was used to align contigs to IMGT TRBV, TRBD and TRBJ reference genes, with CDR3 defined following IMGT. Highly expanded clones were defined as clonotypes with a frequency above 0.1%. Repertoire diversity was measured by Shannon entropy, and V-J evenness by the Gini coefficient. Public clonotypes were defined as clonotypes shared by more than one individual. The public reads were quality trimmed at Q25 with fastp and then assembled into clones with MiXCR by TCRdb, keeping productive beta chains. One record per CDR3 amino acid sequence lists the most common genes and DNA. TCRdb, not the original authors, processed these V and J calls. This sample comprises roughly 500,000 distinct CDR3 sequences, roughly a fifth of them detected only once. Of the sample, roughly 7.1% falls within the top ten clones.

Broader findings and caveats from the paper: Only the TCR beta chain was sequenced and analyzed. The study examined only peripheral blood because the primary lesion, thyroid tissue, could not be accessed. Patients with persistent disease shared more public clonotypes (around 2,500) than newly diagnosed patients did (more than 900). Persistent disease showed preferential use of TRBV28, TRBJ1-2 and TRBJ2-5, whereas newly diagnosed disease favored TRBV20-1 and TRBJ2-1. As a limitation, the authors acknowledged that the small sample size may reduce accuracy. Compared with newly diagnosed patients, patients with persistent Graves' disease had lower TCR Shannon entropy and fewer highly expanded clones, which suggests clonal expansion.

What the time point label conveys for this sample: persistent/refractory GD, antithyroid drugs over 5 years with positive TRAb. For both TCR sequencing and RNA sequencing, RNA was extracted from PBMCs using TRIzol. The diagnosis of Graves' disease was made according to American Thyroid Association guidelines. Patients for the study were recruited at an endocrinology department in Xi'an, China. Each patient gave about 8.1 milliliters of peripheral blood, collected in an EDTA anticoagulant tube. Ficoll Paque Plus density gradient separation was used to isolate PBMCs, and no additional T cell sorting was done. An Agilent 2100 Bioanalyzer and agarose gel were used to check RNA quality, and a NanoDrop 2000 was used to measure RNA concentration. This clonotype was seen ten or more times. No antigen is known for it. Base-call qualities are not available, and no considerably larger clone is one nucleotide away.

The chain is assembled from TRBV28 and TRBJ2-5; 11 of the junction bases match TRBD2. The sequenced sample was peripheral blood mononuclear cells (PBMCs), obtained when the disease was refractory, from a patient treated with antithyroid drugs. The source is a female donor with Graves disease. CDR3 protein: CASSPTTSGGETQYF. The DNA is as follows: TGTGCCAGCAGTCCGACTACTAGCGGGGGAGAGACCCAGTACTTC.